The 19 T cell receptor beta chains below all came from one sample that was sequenced in a study of cytomegalovirus exposure and HLA in healthy donors. TCRdb keeps only in-frame clones here, not all; method: immunoSEQ multiplex PCR. The data show fewer than 250,000 clones, with approximately 87% seen just once and about 2.5% held by the top ten. Sequencing input: PBMCs. The receptor source for this set is a man aged 18 to 30 in good health and CMV-seronegative.

This chain joins TRBV2 and TRBJ2-2, with TRBD1 matching over 8 bases. Germline CDR1 reads SNHLY; CDR2 reads FYNNEI. With 5 bases clipped from V and 3 bases from J, the junction kept 2 bases outside the gene matches. The CDR3 extends over 14 amino acids. The CDR3 reads CASSRTGHTGELFF. Here the CDR3 DNA reads TGTGCCAGCAGTAGGACAGGGCACACCGGGGAGCTGTTTTTT.

This chain links TRBV7-2 with TRBJ2-7, with 7 positions matching TRBD2. Germline loops: CDR1 SGHTA, CDR2 FQGNSA. The CDR3 has 14 residues. Trimming cost V 5 bases and J 5 bases; bases outside gene matches: 9. CDR3 loop: CASSGGAGANEQYF. The DNA for the CDR3 is TGTGCCAGCAGCGGCGGGGCGGGAGCCAACGAGCAGTACTTC.

This chain joins TRBV13 and TRBJ1-6; D may be TRBD1 (5 bases). Germline V gives CDR1 PRHDT, CDR2 FYEKMQ (reference sequence). V shed 5 bases and J shed 0 bases, with 17 bases lying between them. The CDR3 length is 18 residues. CDR3 coding DNA: TGTGCCAGCAGCAAAACCTCGACAGCCGGCTCCTATAATTCACCCCTCCACTTT. The encoded protein is CASSKTSTAGSYNSPLHF.

The table lists this clone with a few counts. The V call is TRBV7-2, the J call TRBJ1-6; possibly TRBD1 for D (6 bases). V lost 5 bases to trimming and J lost 9 bases, with 14 bases between them. This CDR3 has 14 residues. Germline-derived CDR1 and CDR2 are SGHTA and FQGNSA. CDR3 coding DNA: TGTGCCAGCAGCCAAACAGGGCAGGTTTCACCCCTCCACTTT. Translation: CASSQTGQVSPLHF. Together with reference TRBV7-2 and TRBJ1-6, the CDR3 gives the full variable domain: GAGVSQSPSNKVTEKGKDVELRCDPISGHTALYWYRQSLGQGLEFLIYFQGNSAPDKSGLPSDRFSAERTGGSVSTLTIQRTQQEDSAVYLCASSQTGQVSPLHFGNGTRLTVT.

The chain employs TRBV5-6 and TRBJ2-7, with D possibly being TRBD1 (6 bases). CDR3 length: 15 amino acids. In germline, CDR1 is SGHDT, CDR2 YYEEEE. Between the trimmed V and J ends, which lost 0 bases and 4 bases, there was a span of 14 bases. The CDR3 nucleotides read TGTGCCAGCAGCTTGGGCCAGGGGAGTTTTTACGAGCAGTACTTC. This translates into CASSLGQGSFYEQYF.

V is TRBV9 and J is TRBJ1-1; 10 nucleotides match TRBD1. V trimming: 0 bases; J trimming: 10 bases; junction bases outside the gene matches: 3. The germline gives CDR1 SGDLS, CDR2 YYNGEE. The CDR3 is 13 amino acids. CDR3: CASSVGDRGVAFF. The CDR3 DNA follows: TGTGCCAGCAGCGTAGGGGACAGGGGAGTAGCTTTCTTT.

This chain links TRBV7-6 with TRBJ1-1; 9 positions match TRBD1. CDR3 length equals 15 residues. Looked up from germline, CDR1 is SGHVS and CDR2 is FNYEAQ. J gave up 3 bases and V 4 bases, and 6 bases lay outside the gene matches. The CDR3 loop reads CASSSRDREDTEAFF. In DNA, the CDR3 is TGTGCCAGCAGCTCACGGGACAGGGAAGACACTGAAGCTTTCTTT.

The V gene is TRBV15, the J gene TRBJ1-5, with 9 bases that match TRBD1. V shed 3 bases, J shed 5 bases, and the junction held 5 bases outside the gene matches. The CDR3 sequence is 15 residues long. The germline V gene encodes CDR1 LNHNV and CDR2 YYDKDF (reference sequence). This CDR3 is CATSSAGTGHQPQHF. Written as DNA, the CDR3 is TGTGCCACCAGCAGCGCCGGGACAGGGCATCAGCCCCAGCATTTT.

The genes are TRBV6-5 and TRBJ2-7; possibly TRBD1 for D (6 bases). The CDR3 spans 12 residues. V dropped 8 bases and J dropped 2 bases, with 10 bases sitting between them. Germline CDR1 and CDR2: MNHEY and SVGAGI. The CDR3 DNA reads TGTGCCAGCGGGGGCCGCCCCTACGAGCAGTACTTC. It translates to CASGGRPYEQYF.

Comments on this clone: This sample includes further DNA sequences coding for the same CDR3. The chain is built from TRBV7-2 and TRBJ2-7; 10 bases line up with TRBD2. From germline, CDR1 is SGHTA and CDR2 FQGNSA. Trimming at V came to 4 bases and at J to 7 bases, leaving 10 bases not matched to a gene. The CDR3 is made up of 15 amino acids. The CDR3 bases are TGTGCCAGCAGCTCCTTAGCGGGAGGTCCTGGGGAGCAGTACTTC. Translation: CASSSLAGGPGEQYF. The whole variable domain, filled in from reference TRBV7-2 and TRBJ2-7, reads GAGVSQSPSNKVTEKGKDVELRCDPISGHTALYWYRQSLGQGLEFLIYFQGNSAPDKSGLPSDRFSAERTGGSVSTLTIQRTQQEDSAVYLCASSSLAGGPGEQYFGPGTRLTVT.

The rearrangement joins TRBV7-2 to TRBJ2-5; 9 bases fit TRBD2. This CDR3 contains 16 residues. Germline lookup yields CDR1 SGHTA and CDR2 FQGNSA. The V and J ends lost 3 bases and 4 bases, in that order; junction bases with no gene match: 9. The CDR3: CASSFIAGEEGETQYF. The CDR3 nucleotides are TGTGCCAGCAGCTTCATAGCGGGAGAGGAGGGAGAGACCCAGTACTTC.

The V gene is TRBV6-4, the J gene TRBJ2-3, with D perhaps matching TRBD2 (5 bases). Germline assignment: CDR1 MRHNA and CDR2 SNTAGT. V lost 4 bases and J lost 2, with 10 bases in between. The CDR3 is made up of 14 amino acids. The CDR3 DNA is TGTGCCAGCAGTGCGGGGTTAGCCACAGATACGCAGTATTTT. Its protein product is CASSAGLATDTQYF.

The V and J genes are TRBV4-1 and TRBJ2-2; 10 bases match TRBD2. The germline V gene encodes CDR1 MGHRA and CDR2 YSYEKL. The CDR3 has 15 residues. The V and J ends lost 0 bases and 8 bases, in that order; junction bases with no gene match: 3. CDR3 sequence (DNA): TGCGCCAGCAGCCAAGACGTGACTAGCGGGGGGGAGCTGTTTTTT. This codes for CASSQDVTSGGELFF.

A remark on this clone: The same CDR3 arises from other DNA sequences in this sample as well. The V and J genes are TRBV5-1 and TRBJ2-3; 8 positions agree with TRBD1. With V trimmed by 4 bases and J by 3 bases, 7 bases remained unmatched. The V gene's germline CDR1 is SGHRS and CDR2 YFSETQ. CDR3 length equals 15 residues. The DNA for the CDR3 is TGCGCCAGCAGCCCGATACAGGGGGATACAGATACGCAGTATTTT. The encoded protein is CASSPIQGDTDTQYF.

J is TRBJ2-6 and V is TRBV14; possibly TRBD1 for D (6 bases). CDR1 is SGHDN, CDR2 FVKESK, per germline. V shed 4 bases and J shed 0 bases, with 16 bases lying between them. This CDR3 contains 18 residues. The CDR3 loop is CASSRGQEDNSGANVLTF. Here the CDR3 DNA reads TGTGCCAGCAGCCGGGGGCAAGAGGACAACTCTGGGGCCAACGTCCTGACTTTC.

The chain couples TRBV28 to TRBJ1-2; maybe TRBD1 (6 bases). Germline values: CDR1 MDHEN, CDR2 SYDVKM. With 5 bases removed from V and 7 bases from J, the gap between germline ends came to 20 bases. The CDR3 covers 15 residues. The CDR3 DNA reads TGTGCCAGCAGTACCCCAGGACAGACCTCCAGTGGCTACACCTTC. Translated, it gives CASSTPGQTSSGYTF.

The CDR3 DNA is TGTGCCAGCAGTTTATCGGGAAGGACTAGTATTAGTGAGCAGTTCTTC. Residues: CASSLSGRTSISEQFF. The rearrangement uses TRBV27 and TRBJ2-1; 7 nucleotides match TRBD2. There are 16 residues in the CDR3. Trimming at V came to 0 bases and at J to 9 bases, leaving 11 bases not matched to a gene. The germline CDR1 and CDR2 sequences are MNHEY and SMNVEV (reference sequence).

This clone was seen a handful of times. V usage is TRBV5-4 and J usage is TRBJ1-2, with D tentatively TRBD1 (6 bases). Trimming shortened V by 3 bases and J by 8 bases, and 23 bases separated the two germline ends. The CDR3 loop spans 16 amino acids. Germline CDR1 is SGHNT and CDR2 is YYREEE (reference sequence). This chain's CDR3 is CASSSRGSGHPLGYTF. The DNA of the CDR3 is TGTGCCAGCAGCTCTAGAGGTTCGGGACACCCTTTGGGCTACACCTTC. The entire variable domain, with the rest obtained from reference TRBV5-4 and TRBJ1-2, is as follows: ETGVTQSPTHLIKTRGQQVTLRCSSQSGHNTVSWYQQALGQGPQFIFQYYREEENGRGNFPPRFSGLQFPNYSSELNVNALELDDSALYLCASSSRGSGHPLGYTFGSGTRLTVV.

The chain employs TRBV7-9 and TRBJ1-1; 8 nucleotides match TRBD1. Germline V lookup: CDR1 SEHNR, CDR2 FQNEAQ (reference sequence). V shed 2 bases, J shed 1 base, and the junction held 3 bases outside the gene matches. The CDR3 length is 15 residues. The CDR3 DNA follows: TGTGCCAGCAGCTTACCAGGGGGCGGGAACACTGAAGCTTTCTTT. This translates into CASSLPGGGNTEAFF.